This T cell receptor beta chain was sequenced for a study of human T cells and chemical hapten exposure. For the study at large: Upper-back patches of 0.01% DPC were read at 6 days.

Stated time point: patch test 1, 2 weeks after DPC sensitization. Indicated treatment: therapeutic diphenylcyclopropenone sensitization with weekly scalp DPC. Unfractionated whole blood yielded total RNA. This clonotype was counted a few times. What it binds is unknown. One entry per CDR3 protein, called by TCRdb with MiXCR from the RACE reads. The sample shows 350,000 or so distinct CDR3 sequences, approximately 6.3% of them seen only once. Overall study findings and caveats: TCRs whose frequency exceeded 1 in 1000 remained the same following DPC sensitization. Alopecia in all donors means immunity may differ from healthy individuals.

The CDR3 sequence is 16 residues long. Trimming at V came to 5 bases and at J to 1 base, leaving 5 bases not matched to a gene. The V gene's germline CDR1 is ENHRY and CDR2 SYGVKD. The TCR originated in a young woman with alopecia areata. Some clones in this sample may be carry-over from other donors' samples. The rearrangement joins TRBV10-3 to TRBJ2-5; TRBD2 matches 12 bases. Sample: whole blood, taken in connection with sensitization to the hapten diphenylcyclopropenone (DPC). For the CDR3, the DNA is TGTGCCATCAGTACTACTAGCGGGGGGTTCCAAGAGACCCAGTACTTC. Protein product: CAISTTSGGFQETQYF.